These 32 T cell receptor beta chains were all obtained from the same sample, sequenced in a study of identical twins. In TCRdb, the 5' RACE reads were re-called with MiXCR into one record per CDR3 protein. Here the sample spans 540,000 or so distinct CDR3 sequences, 20% to 25% being singletons. These data are also associated with another study on yellow fever vaccine responses in identical twins.

Sequencing was performed on CD4+ T cells sorted from blood. The receptors come from a woman under 30 in good health.

The chain is built from TRBV20-1 and TRBJ1-2, with 7 bases fitting TRBD1. This CDR3 is built from 16 residues. Looked up from germline, CDR1 is DFQATT and CDR2 is SNEGSKA (reference sequence). The V gene end was trimmed by 0 bases and the J gene end by 5 bases; junction bases not matched to a gene: 12. The CDR3 DNA is TGCAGTGCTAGAGACTACTCCACAGGGGTACGGTATGGCTACACCTTC. Residues: CSARDYSTGVRYGYTF.

The chain is built from TRBV7-3 and TRBJ2-3, with D uncertain. The V gene lost 5 bases and the J gene lost 4 bases, with 10 bases spanning the gap. CDR1 and CDR2 from the germline V gene are SGHTA and FQGTGA. The length of the CDR3 is 13 residues. CDR3: CASSLLWSDTQYF. CDR3 sequence (DNA): TGTGCCAGCAGCCTCTTGTGGTCAGATACGCAGTATTTT.

This clonotype was seen more than once but under ten times. The V gene is TRBV4-1, the J gene TRBJ2-5; TRBD1 matches at 7 bases. The CDR3 has 15 residues. The germline V gene encodes CDR1 MGHRA and CDR2 YSYEKL. V dropped 4 bases and J dropped 5; count of bases not matched to a gene: 10. The CDR3 here is CASSRIQGILETQYF. The CDR3 DNA reads TGCGCCAGCAGCCGAATACAGGGGATTTTGGAGACCCAGTACTTC.

V is TRBV24-1 and J is TRBJ2-5, with 7 bases lining up with TRBD2. The CDR3 runs 18 residues. The germline CDR1 and CDR2 sequences are KGHDR and SFDVKD. J lost 6 bases, V lost 3 bases, and 18 bases had no gene match. In nucleotides, the CDR3 is TGTGCCACCAGTGATAAACGGGGAGGGCCCCCCAATCTCAAGACCCAGTACTTC. This translates into CATSDKRGGPPNLKTQYF.

The CDR3 DNA reads TGTGCCAGCAGCCCTTTAATGCTGGAGGGGAGAGACGATGAGCAGTTCTTC. It translates to CASSPLMLEGRDDEQFF. The chain joins TRBV14 to TRBJ2-1; perhaps TRBD2 as D (6 bases). Between the trimmed V and J ends, which lost 4 bases and 8 bases, there was a span of 24 bases. The CDR3 has 17 amino acids. Germline lookup yields CDR1 SGHDN and CDR2 FVKESK.

This chain uses TRBV5-6 with TRBJ2-3, with no clear D. V shed 4 bases and J shed 1 base, with 10 bases lying between them. Germline CDR1 SGHDT, CDR2 YYEEEE. The CDR3 runs to 14 residues. CDR3 nucleotide sequence: TGTGCCAGCAGCAAACGCACCCGCACAGATACGCAGTATTTT. Its protein is CASSKRTRTDTQYF.

The chain couples TRBV6-5 to TRBJ2-4; D remains ambiguous. Looked up from germline, CDR1 is MNHEY and CDR2 is SVGAGI. V was cut by 5 bases and J by 0 bases, with 17 bases left in between. The CDR3 extends over 17 amino acids. Here the CDR3 reads CASSNGLEREAKNIQYF. The CDR3 DNA reads as TGTGCCAGCAGTAACGGTCTCGAAAGGGAAGCCAAAAACATTCAGTACTTC.

This chain links TRBV9 with TRBJ2-3, with D perhaps being TRBD1 or TRBD2 (5 bases each). Germline CDR1 SGDLS, CDR2 YYNGEE. Between the trimmed V and J ends, which lost 0 bases and 1 base, there was a span of 15 bases. CDR3 length equals 17 residues. CDR3 in DNA: TGTGCCAGCAGCGTAGAGGGGACCAACCCCCGCACAGATACGCAGTATTTT. Translation gives CASSVEGTNPRTDTQYF.

V is TRBV6-2 or TRBV6-3 and J is TRBJ2-2; 8 bases are shared with TRBD1. There are 15 residues in the CDR3. Germline V lookup: CDR1 MNHEY, CDR2 SVGEGT. Losses at the gene ends were 6 bases for V and 6 bases for J; bases not matched to a gene: 9. The CDR3 here is CASRRTGISAGELFF. The CDR3 region has the DNA TGTGCCAGCAGAAGGACAGGGATTAGTGCCGGGGAGCTGTTTTTT.

This clonotype was seen a few times. The chain has TRBV20-1 and TRBJ2-3; either TRBD1 or TRBD2 may fit D (5 bases each). The CDR3 contains 14 residues. Trimming removed 6 bases at V and 3 bases at J, with 16 bases between. Germline assignment: CDR1 DFQATT and CDR2 SNEGSKA (reference sequence). Written as DNA, the CDR3 is TGCAGTGCGAGGACTGAAAGGGGAACAGATACGCAGTATTTT. As protein: CSARTERGTDTQYF.

This clonotype was picked up one time. J is TRBJ2-1 and V is TRBV21-1; TRBD1 is the table's D call and was not checked against the DNA. TRBV21-1 is recorded as a pseudogene. This CDR3 is built from 17 residues. Here the CDR3 reads CASSKPGATGLWGRQFF. The DNA of the CDR3 is TGTGCCAGCAGCAAACCCGGTGCGACAGGGCTATGGGGACGGCAGTTCTTC.

This clonotype has a handful of counts. The chain uses TRBV6-1 and TRBJ1-1; D remains ambiguous. The CDR3 is 16 amino acids. V was pared by 7 bases and J by 0 bases, with 18 bases between. Germline V gene lookup returns CDR1 MNHNS and CDR2 SASEGT. This CDR3 reads CASTSTRRLLNTEAFF. The CDR3 bases are TGTGCCAGCACCTCCACCCGAAGACTACTGAACACTGAAGCTTTCTTT.

This chain joins TRBV6-6 and TRBJ2-5; D remains ambiguous. In germline, CDR1 is MNHNY, CDR2 SVGAGI (reference sequence). The length of the CDR3 is 13 residues. Trimming pared 7 bases from V and 4 bases from J, leaving 13 bases between. The DNA of the CDR3 is TGTGCCAGCAACATATTAGAAACAGAGACCCAGTACTTC. It codes for CASNILETETQYF.

The V call is TRBV29-1, the J call TRBJ2-3; 9 nucleotides agree with TRBD2. The germline gives CDR1 SQVTM, CDR2 ANQGSEA. Unmatched junction bases numbered 3, after V lost 4 bases and J lost 4 bases. This CDR3 has 13 residues. This chain's CDR3 is CSVVLAGPDTQYF. CDR3 DNA sequence: TGCAGCGTTGTCCTAGCGGGACCAGATACGCAGTATTTT.

This chain connects TRBV20-1 to TRBJ2-7; 7 bases fit TRBD1. Germline CDR1 is DFQATT and CDR2 is SNEGSKA (reference sequence). CDR3 length equals 12 residues. Trimming at V came to 2 bases and at J to 7 bases, leaving 5 bases not matched to a gene. The chain's CDR3 is CSARRGLGEQYF. The CDR3 nucleotides read TGCAGTGCTAGAAGGGGGCTGGGGGAGCAGTACTTC.

This clonotype was seen a handful of times. The chain is built from TRBV12-3 or TRBV12-4 and TRBJ1-6; D is possibly TRBD1 (5 bases). This CDR3 comprises 17 residues. V lost 5 bases, J lost 7 bases, and 21 bases lay in between. The CDR3 is CASSPGRPGQTNSPLHF. In DNA, the CDR3 is TGTGCCAGCAGTCCGGGACGCCCGGGCCAGACAAATTCACCCCTCCACTTT.

The chain carries TRBV10-2 and TRBJ2-3, with D perhaps TRBD1 (5 bases). Germline-derived CDR1 and CDR2 are WSHSY and SAAADI. Deletions cut 7 bases from V and 6 bases from J, with 20 bases between. The CDR3 spans 15 residues. As DNA, the CDR3 is TGCGCCAGCATGGGGCGGTACCGAGAATTGGATACGCAGTATTTT. Translated, it gives CASMGRYRELDTQYF.

This chain joins TRBV19 and TRBJ2-1; D not certain. Germline V gene sequence: CDR1 LNHDA, CDR2 SQIVND (reference sequence). V lost 4 bases and J lost 4, with 11 bases in between. This CDR3 has 14 amino acids. Here the CDR3 reads CASSTSRLYNEQFF. The CDR3 coding sequence is TGTGCCAGTAGTACCTCCCGACTGTACAATGAGCAGTTCTTC.

This clonotype was observed a few times. This chain uses TRBV3-1 with TRBJ2-1, with D possibly being TRBD2 (6 bases). CDR1 is LGHDT, CDR2 YNNKEL, per germline (reference sequence). V lost 1 base, J lost 8 bases, and 15 bases lay in between. This CDR3 has 15 amino acids. DNA for the CDR3: TGTGCCAGCAGCCAAGGAAGCGGGCAAGGGTATGAGCAGTTCTTC. Amino acids: CASSQGSGQGYEQFF.

The chain is built from TRBV9 and TRBJ1-1, with no clear D. Germline CDR1 is SGDLS and CDR2 is YYNGEE. CDR3 length: 13 residues. V was trimmed by 2 bases and J by 0 bases, leaving 5 bases between them. As DNA, the CDR3 is TGTGCCAGCAGCGTCGCCGTGAACACTGAAGCTTTCTTT. It is translated as CASSVAVNTEAFF.

In its sample, this clonotype was seen many times. The V gene is TRBV29-1, the J gene TRBJ2-7, with D unresolved. Trimming shortened V by 3 bases and J by 4 bases, and 7 bases separated the two germline ends. This CDR3 is 11 amino acids long. The germline CDR1 and CDR2 sequences are SQVTM and ANQGSEA. This CDR3 is CSVDSSYEQYF. The DNA for the CDR3 is TGCAGCGTTGATTCCAGTTACGAGCAGTACTTC.

J is TRBJ2-7 and V is TRBV6-5, with D perhaps matching TRBD2 (6 bases). V dropped 2 bases and J dropped 3 bases, with 11 bases sitting between them. The CDR3 runs to 14 residues. The germline gives CDR1 MNHEY, CDR2 SVGAGI. CDR3 nucleotides: TGTGCCAGCAGTTACGGAACGGGGGTCTACGAGCAGTACTTC. Encoded protein: CASSYGTGVYEQYF.

The rearrangement links TRBV19 to TRBJ2-4; 11 nucleotides align to TRBD2. The CDR3 extends over 15 amino acids. The V segment lost 6 bases and the J segment 6 bases; nucleotides outside the gene matches: 7. Germline V CDR1 and CDR2: LNHDA, SQIVND (reference sequence). The CDR3 loop reads CASRHPGTSGNIQYF. Here the CDR3 DNA reads TGTGCCAGTAGGCACCCTGGGACTAGCGGAAACATTCAGTACTTC.

This clonotype was seen a few times. The chain employs TRBV27 and TRBJ2-4; a possible D gene is TRBD1 (6 bases). V was shortened by 6 bases and J by 0 bases, with 15 bases between the two germline ends. Germline-derived CDR1 and CDR2 are MNHEY and SMNVEV (reference sequence). The CDR3 totals 16 residues. The CDR3 sequence is CASSPGQKLAKNIQYF. The CDR3 bases are TGTGCCAGCAGCCCAGGACAGAAACTAGCCAAAAACATTCAGTACTTC.

The gene calls are TRBV5-1 and TRBJ2-2; 8 nucleotides match TRBD1. The junction had 3 bases not matched to a gene; V was cut back by 7 bases and J by 4 bases. This CDR3 has 13 amino acids. Germline assignment: CDR1 SGHRS and CDR2 YFSETQ. The CDR3 is CASYGTGTGELFF. CDR3 DNA sequence: TGCGCCAGCTACGGGACAGGCACCGGGGAGCTGTTTTTT.

This clonotype was counted between two and nine times. This chain joins TRBV5-1 and TRBJ2-1, with TRBD1 matching 7 bases. V lost 1 base to trimming and J lost 2 bases; unmatched junction nucleotides: 3. The germline V gene encodes CDR1 SGHRS and CDR2 YFSETQ. The CDR3 is made up of 15 amino acids. DNA for the CDR3: TGCGCCAGCAGCTTGAATGACAGGGCCTACAATGAGCAGTTCTTC. It is translated as CASSLNDRAYNEQFF.

This clonotype came up a few times. The chain links TRBV20-1 to TRBJ2-1, with a possible D match to TRBD1 (5 bases). V shed 0 bases and J shed 5 bases, with 20 bases lying between them. Germline V CDR1 and CDR2: DFQATT, SNEGSKA (reference sequence). CDR3 length: 17 residues. Written as DNA, the CDR3 is TGCAGTGCTAGAGATAGGGGAAAGGGGCTAGGGCACAATGAGCAGTTCTTC. This gives the protein CSARDRGKGLGHNEQFF.

As to this clonotype: A much larger clone differs from this one at a single base, so this may be a read error. The J gene is TRBJ2-5, the V gene TRBV7-9; D is unclear. V shed 5 bases and J shed 2 bases, with 6 bases lying between them. CDR1 is SEHNR, CDR2 FQNEAQ, per germline (reference sequence). This CDR3 is built from 12 residues. Here the CDR3 DNA reads TGTGCCAGCAGCGTAAAGCAAGAGACCCAGTACTTC. Amino acid sequence: CASSVKQETQYF.

The chain joins TRBV7-8 to TRBJ2-1, with D possibly called TRBD1 or TRBD2 (5 bases each). The CDR3 is 18 amino acids. From germline, CDR1 is SGHVS and CDR2 FQNEAQ. The V gene lost 7 bases and the J gene lost 5 bases, with 27 bases spanning the gap. The CDR3: CASIADNGFTRGHNEQFF. The CDR3 nucleotides are TGTGCCAGCATTGCGGACAATGGGTTCACACGGGGACACAATGAGCAGTTCTTC.

The genes are TRBV12-3 or TRBV12-4 and TRBJ2-3; TRBD2 matches 7 bases. The V segment lost 5 bases and the J segment 5 bases; nucleotides outside the gene matches: 13. The CDR3 has 16 amino acids. Here the CDR3 DNA reads TGTGCCAGCAGTCGCCGGGGGAGGGGAGCACAAGATACGCAGTATTTT. This codes for CASSRRGRGAQDTQYF.

This clonotype was seen only a few times. The chain joins TRBV15 to TRBJ1-2, with D hard to call. Germline V lookup: CDR1 LNHNV, CDR2 YYDKDF (reference sequence). The CDR3 length is 13 residues. Trimming took off 0 bases at V and 7 bases at J, with 9 bases between the two ends. CDR3 in amino acids: CATSRDEGAGYTF. DNA of the CDR3: TGTGCCACCAGCAGAGATGAGGGTGCTGGCTACACCTTC.

This clonotype has a handful of counts. The V and J genes are TRBV6-5 and TRBJ1-5; unclear D gene. This CDR3 has 12 residues. The V gene's germline CDR1 is MNHEY and CDR2 SVGAGI. With 6 bases removed from V and 3 bases from J, the gap between germline ends came to 6 bases. The CDR3 sequence: CASRSLNQPQHF. The CDR3 nucleotides are TGTGCCAGCAGGTCCCTCAATCAGCCCCAGCATTTT.